This entry is about one TCR beta chain. Its antigen is not known. The data are from a study of T cells in Graves' hyperthyroidism and ophthalmopathy. Whole-study results and caveats: Blood also carried most thyroid clonotypes expanded above 0.001.

Patients having uncontrolled infection, another autoimmune disease, pregnancy or lactation were not included. Using RNA transcripts as the source, TCR beta CDR3 regions were amplified. Carried out on the TCR CDR3, a first-round RT-PCR used the HTBI primer set. TCRdb called the multiplex PCR reads again in MiXCR, with one record for every CDR3 protein. The sample records 500,000 to 600,000 distinct CDR3 sequences, around 46% being singletons. CDR3 length equals 13 residues. The germline V gene encodes CDR1 MDHEN and CDR2 SYDVKM. V shed 9 bases and J shed 3 bases, with 12 bases lying between them. The chain employs TRBV28 and TRBJ1-5, with D perhaps matching TRBD1 (6 bases). The receptor's source is an adult woman with Graves' disease, either hyperthyroidism or ophthalmopathy (not recorded which). The material sequenced was peripheral blood or thyroid tissue (not recorded which). The CDR3 DNA reads TGTGCCAGTTACCGGGACACCAATCAGCCCCAGCATTTT. It translates to CASYRDTNQPQHF. Together with reference TRBV28 and TRBJ1-5, the CDR3 gives the full variable domain: DVKVTQSSRYLVKRTGEKVFLECVQDMDHENMFWYRQDPGLGLRLIYFSYDVKMKEKGDIPEGYSVSREKKERFSLILESASTNQTSMYLCASYRDTNQPQHFGDGTRLSIL.